Sequencing of this TCR beta chain was carried out in a study of cytomegalovirus exposure and HLA in healthy donors. The study's findings and limits: Earlier analysis looked at TCR beta V segments, and most were productive about 90% or about 30% of the time. Altogether, around 160 TCR beta chains were recorded as cytomegalovirus-associated.

In the PCR, 60 Vbeta and 13 Jbeta primers were used. Libraries were prepared by immunoSEQ multiplex PCR; TCRdb keeps only in-frame clonotypes and omits some of them. The sample consists of hundreds of thousands of clones, around 80% of them appearing once. With regard to this clone: Its matching antigen is unknown.

Trimming pared 2 bases from V and 3 bases from J, leaving 19 bases between. Germline CDR1 SGHTA, CDR2 FQGTGA. The CDR3 runs to 17 residues. The chain joins TRBV7-3 to TRBJ1-2, with D uncertain. This TCR came from a boy younger than 18 in good health and CMV-seronegative. The specimen was PBMCs. CDR3 sequence (DNA): TGTGCCAGCAGCTTACCGTCAGAGATCACCCGGGACTATGGCTACACCTTC. Its translation is CASSLPSEITRDYGYTF.